A single sample gave rise to the 4 T cell receptor beta chains below, sequenced in a study of OX40 agonist ivuxolimab in advanced cancers. Library generation was performed with the immunoSEQ multiplex PCR assay. In TCRdb, the immuneACCESS table is reduced to in-frame sequences with V and J assigned. These tables do not hold every clone; where another copy was compared, an unresolved V gene accounts for under half, and the others remain unexplained. The sample yields around 62,000 clones; 70% to 85% were counted once. Of the sample, about 1.7% is held by the ten largest clones. The specimen was CD4+ or CD8+ T cells sorted from blood, collected in a trial of the OX40 agonist ivuxolimab. Receptors were obtained from an adult with an advanced solid tumor such as melanoma, head and neck, liver or kidney cancer.

The chain links TRBV19 to TRBJ2-5; tentatively, D is TRBD1 (8 bases). CDR1 and CDR2 from the germline V gene are LNHDA and SQIVND (reference sequence). With 3 bases removed from V and 3 bases from J, the gap between germline ends came to 11 bases. This CDR3 has 14 residues. The CDR3 sequence: CASSITGGEETQYF. The CDR3 DNA sequence: TGTGCCAGTAGTATCACAGGGGGGGAAGAGACCCAGTACTTC.

The V and J genes are TRBV2 and TRBJ2-7, with 12 bases aligning to TRBD2. J lost 3 bases, V lost 5 bases, and 2 bases had no gene match. CDR1 is SNHLY and CDR2 is FYNNEI in the germline V gene. CDR3 length: 14 residues. The CDR3 reads CASSKLAGGYEQYF. The CDR3 DNA is TGTGCCAGCAGTAAACTAGCGGGAGGCTACGAGCAGTACTTC.

The gene calls are TRBV4-1 and TRBJ2-2, with 8 bases that match TRBD2. Unmatched junction bases numbered 6, after V lost 0 bases and J lost 6 bases. CDR3 length: 16 residues. Germline V gene lookup returns CDR1 MGHRA and CDR2 YSYEKL. The CDR3 sequence is CASSQERAGESGELFF. CDR3 DNA sequence: TGCGCCAGCAGCCAAGAGAGAGCGGGAGAGTCCGGGGAGCTGTTTTTT.

This rearrangement joins TRBV7-2 to TRBJ2-5, with TRBD2 matching 10 bases. V shed 5 bases and J 1 base; nucleotides not matched to a gene: 4. The CDR3 is made up of 15 amino acids. CDR1 SGHTA and CDR2 FQGNSA come from the germline V gene. CDR3: CASSRTSGLQETQYF. The CDR3 DNA is TGTGCCAGCAGCAGGACTAGCGGACTCCAAGAGACCCAGTACTTC.